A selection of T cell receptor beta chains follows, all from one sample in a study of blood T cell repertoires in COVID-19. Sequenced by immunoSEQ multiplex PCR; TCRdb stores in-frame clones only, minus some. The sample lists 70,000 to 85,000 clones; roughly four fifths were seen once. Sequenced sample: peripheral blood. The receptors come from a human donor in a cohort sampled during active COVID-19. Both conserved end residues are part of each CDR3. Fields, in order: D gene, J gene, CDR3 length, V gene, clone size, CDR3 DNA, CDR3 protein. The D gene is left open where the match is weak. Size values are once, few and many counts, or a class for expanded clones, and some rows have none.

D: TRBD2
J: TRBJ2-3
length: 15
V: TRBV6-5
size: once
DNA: TGTGCCAGCACACGCGGGGGGGCGCGACCAGATACGCAGTATTTT
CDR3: CASTRGGARPDTQYF

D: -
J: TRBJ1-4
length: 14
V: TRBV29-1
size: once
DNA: TGCAGCGGCGTTAAGGGGGCAACTAATGAAAAACTGTTTTTT
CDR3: CSGVKGATNEKLFF

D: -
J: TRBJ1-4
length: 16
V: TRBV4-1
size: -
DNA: TGCGCCAGCAGCCAAGATGTCGCAGCAACTAATGAAAAACTGTTTTTT
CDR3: CASSQDVAATNEKLFF

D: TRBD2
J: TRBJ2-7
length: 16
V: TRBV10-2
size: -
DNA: TGCGCCAGCAGTGGACTAGCGGGGGGGACCTCCTACGAGCAGTACTTC
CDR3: CASSGLAGGTSYEQYF

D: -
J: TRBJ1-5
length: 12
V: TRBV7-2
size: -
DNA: TGTGCCAGCAGCTCCAAAAATCAGCCCCAGCATTTT
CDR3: CASSSKNQPQHF

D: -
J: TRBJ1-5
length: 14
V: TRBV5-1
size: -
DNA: TGCGCCAGCAAAGAGGGTGGCGGGAATCAGCCCCAGCATTTT
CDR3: CASKEGGGNQPQHF

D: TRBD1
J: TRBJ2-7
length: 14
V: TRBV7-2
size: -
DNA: TGTGCCAGCAGCTCAGGACAGGGGAACTACGAGCAGTACTTC
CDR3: CASSSGQGNYEQYF

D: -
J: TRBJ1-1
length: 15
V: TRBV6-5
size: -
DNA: TGTGCCAGCAGTTACTGGCAGGGGCGGAACACTGAAGCTTTCTTT
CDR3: CASSYWQGRNTEAFF

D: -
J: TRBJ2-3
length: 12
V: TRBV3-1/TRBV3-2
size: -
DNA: TGTGCCAGCAGCCAACTCGCAGATACGCAGTATTTT
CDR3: CASSQLADTQYF

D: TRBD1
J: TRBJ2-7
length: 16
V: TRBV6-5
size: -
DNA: TGTGCCAGCAGCTACACGGACAGGGGGCCGGAGTACGAGCAGTACTTC
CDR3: CASSYTDRGPEYEQYF

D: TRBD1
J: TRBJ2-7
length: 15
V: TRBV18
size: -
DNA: TGTGCCAGCTCACCAGTTGGACAGGGGTCCTACGAGCAGTACTTC
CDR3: CASSPVGQGSYEQYF

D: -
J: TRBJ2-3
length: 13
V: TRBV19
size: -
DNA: TGTGCCAGTAACCGGGACAACACAGATACGCAGTATTTT
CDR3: CASNRDNTDTQYF

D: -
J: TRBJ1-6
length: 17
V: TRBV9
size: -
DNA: TGTGCCAGCAGCTCTACCCCCCGGGGTTCCTATAATTCACCCCTCCACTTT
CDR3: CASSSTPRGSYNSPLHF

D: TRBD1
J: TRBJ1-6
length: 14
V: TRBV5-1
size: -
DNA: TGCGCCAGCAGCCTGGACAGGTGGAATTCACCCCTCCACTTT
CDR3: CASSLDRWNSPLHF

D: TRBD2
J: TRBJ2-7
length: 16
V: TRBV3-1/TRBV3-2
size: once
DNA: TGTGCCAGCAGCCCGGTTAGCGGGGGGAGCTCCTACGAGCAGTACTTC
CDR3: CASSPVSGGSSYEQYF

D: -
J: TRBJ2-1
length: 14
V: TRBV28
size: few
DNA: TGTGCCAGCAGCCCCTCCGGGGTAAACAATGAGCAGTTCTTC
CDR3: CASSPSGVNNEQFF

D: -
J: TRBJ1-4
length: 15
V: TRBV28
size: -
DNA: TGTGCCAGCAGTACCCGGAGGGTAACTAATGAAAAACTGTTTTTT
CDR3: CASSTRRVTNEKLFF

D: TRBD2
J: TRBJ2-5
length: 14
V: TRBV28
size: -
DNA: TGTGCCAGCAGTCGGACTAGCGGGGTAGAGACCCAGTACTTC
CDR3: CASSRTSGVETQYF

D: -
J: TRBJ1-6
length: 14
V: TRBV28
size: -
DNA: TGTGCCAGCCATGGACAGCCTAATAATTCACCCCTCCACTTT
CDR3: CASHGQPNNSPLHF

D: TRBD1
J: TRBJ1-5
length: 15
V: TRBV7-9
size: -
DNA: TGTGCCAGCAGCTTACAGGGGGCGAGCAATCAGCCCCAGCATTTT
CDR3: CASSLQGASNQPQHF

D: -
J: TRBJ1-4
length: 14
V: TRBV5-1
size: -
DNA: TGCGCCAGCAGCTTGGATGGGGGCGAGGAAAAACTGTTTTTT
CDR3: CASSLDGGEEKLFF

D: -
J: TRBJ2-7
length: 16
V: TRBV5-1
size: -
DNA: TGCGCCAGCAGCTTGGATGCAGGGATACTCTCCTACGAGCAGTACTTC
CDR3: CASSLDAGILSYEQYF

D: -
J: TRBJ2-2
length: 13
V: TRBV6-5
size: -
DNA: TGTGCCTACCGGGACTCGAACACCGGGGAGCTGTTTTTT
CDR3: CAYRDSNTGELFF

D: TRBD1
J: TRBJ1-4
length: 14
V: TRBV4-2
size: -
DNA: TGTGCCAGCAGCCAAGGACAGGGCAATGAAAAACTGTTTTTT
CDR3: CASSQGQGNEKLFF

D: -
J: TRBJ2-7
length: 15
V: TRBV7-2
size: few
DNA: TGTGCCAGCAGCTTCCATAGGGCGGGATCGAACGAGCAGTACTTC
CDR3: CASSFHRAGSNEQYF

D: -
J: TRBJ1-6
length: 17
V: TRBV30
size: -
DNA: TGTGCCTGGAGTGTACTACCCGGGAGCTCCTATAATTCACCCCTCCACTTT
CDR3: CAWSVLPGSSYNSPLHF

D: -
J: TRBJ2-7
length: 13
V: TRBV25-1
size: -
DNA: TGTGCCAGCACACCCGGGACTTACTACGAGCAGTACTTC
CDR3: CASTPGTYYEQYF

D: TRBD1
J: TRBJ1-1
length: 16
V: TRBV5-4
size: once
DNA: TGTGCCAGCAGCTCCGGGACAGGGAGCCCGAACACTGAAGCTTTCTTT
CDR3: CASSSGTGSPNTEAFF

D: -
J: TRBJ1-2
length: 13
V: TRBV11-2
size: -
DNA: TGTGCCAGCAGCTTAGATCCTGGCGGCGGCTACACCTTC
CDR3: CASSLDPGGGYTF

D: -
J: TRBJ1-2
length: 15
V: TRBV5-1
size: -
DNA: TGCGCCAGCAGCTTGGGAGGGTATGAGAGCTATGGCTACACCTTC
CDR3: CASSLGGYESYGYTF

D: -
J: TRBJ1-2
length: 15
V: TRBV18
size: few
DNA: TGTGCCAGCTCACCACCGAAAACCCTTAGTTATGGCTACACCTTC
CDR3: CASSPPKTLSYGYTF

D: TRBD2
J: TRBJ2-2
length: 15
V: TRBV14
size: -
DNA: TGTGCCAGCAGCACTACCGGGACTAGAAACGGGGAGCTGTTTTTT
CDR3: CASSTTGTRNGELFF

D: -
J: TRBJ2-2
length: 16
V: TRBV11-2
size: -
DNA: TGTGCCAGCAGCAAACTTGACAGGCGGAACACCGGGGAGCTGTTTTTT
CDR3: CASSKLDRRNTGELFF

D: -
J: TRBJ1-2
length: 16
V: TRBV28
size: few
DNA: TGTGCCAGCAGTTCACCTGGAGTTGATAGGAACTATGGCTACACCTTC
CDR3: CASSSPGVDRNYGYTF

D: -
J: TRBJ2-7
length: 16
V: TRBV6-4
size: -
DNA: TGTGCCAGCAGTGAACTAGGGGGTGCCAGGGGCAACGAGCAGTACTTC
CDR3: CASSELGGARGNEQYF

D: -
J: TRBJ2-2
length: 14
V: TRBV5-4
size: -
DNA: TGTGCCAGCAGCTTGACGGGGTTTACCGGGGAGCTGTTTTTT
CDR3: CASSLTGFTGELFF

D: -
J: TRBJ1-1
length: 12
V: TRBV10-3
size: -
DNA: TGTGCCATCAGTGAGTCGGCGGCTGAAGCTTTCTTT
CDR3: CAISESAAEAFF

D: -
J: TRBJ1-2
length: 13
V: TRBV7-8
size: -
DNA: TGTGCCAGCAGCTCCGAGGGTAACTATGGCTACACCTTC
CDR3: CASSSEGNYGYTF

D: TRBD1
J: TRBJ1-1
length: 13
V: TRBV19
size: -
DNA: TGTGCCAGTAGTACCGGCCGGGACAGGGGTGCTTTCTTT
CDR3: CASSTGRDRGAFF

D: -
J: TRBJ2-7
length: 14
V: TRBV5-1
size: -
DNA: TGCGCCAGCAGCTTGATGACAGGCTCCTACGAGCAGTACTTC
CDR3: CASSLMTGSYEQYF

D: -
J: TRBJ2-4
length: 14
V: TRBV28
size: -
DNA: TGTGCCAGCATCGGCAGGAGGTCCAAAAACATTCAGTACTTC
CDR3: CASIGRRSKNIQYF

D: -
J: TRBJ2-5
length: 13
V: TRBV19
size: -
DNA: TGTGCCAGTAGTCCAAACAGGGATGAGACCCAGTACTTC
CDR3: CASSPNRDETQYF

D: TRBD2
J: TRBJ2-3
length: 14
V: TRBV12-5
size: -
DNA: TGTGCTAGTGGTTGGCGGGAGATGGGGGATACGCAGTATTTT
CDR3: CASGWREMGDTQYF

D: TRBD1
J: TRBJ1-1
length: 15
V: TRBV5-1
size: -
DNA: TGCGCCAGCAGCTTGGAGACAGGGGGGAACACTGAAGCTTTCTTT
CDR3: CASSLETGGNTEAFF

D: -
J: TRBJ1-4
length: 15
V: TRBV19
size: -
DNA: TGTGCCAGTAGTATTAACGGCAGGGCTAATGAAAAACTGTTTTTT
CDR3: CASSINGRANEKLFF

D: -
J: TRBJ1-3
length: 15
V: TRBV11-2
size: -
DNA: TGTGCCAGCAGCTACACCAAACCCTCTGGAAACACCATATATTTT
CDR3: CASSYTKPSGNTIYF

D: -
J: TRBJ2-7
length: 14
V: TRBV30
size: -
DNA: TGTGCCTGGACCCTGGCACTAATTTGCAACGAGCAGTACTTC
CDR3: CAWTLALICNEQYF

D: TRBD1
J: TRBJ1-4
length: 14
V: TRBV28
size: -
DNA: TGTGCCAGCAGTCGACAGGGGGCACGTGAAAAACTGTTTTTT
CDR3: CASSRQGAREKLFF